Listed below are T cell receptor beta chains from one sample, sequenced in a study of beta chain features in type 1 diabetes. Using immunoSEQ multiplex PCR, the repertoire was profiled, and TCRdb retains in-frame clones only, with some absent. The repertoire holds 500,000 to 800,000 clones, around 12% seen once, with about 0.11% in the top ten. Input material: naive CD4+ T cells from blood. The receptors here all came from a man aged 25 to 40 with type 1 diabetes. Both conserved end residues are part of each CDR3. The D gene is left open where the match is weak. Clone size is not always given. Where it is, it says once, few, many or a class for expanded clones.

d_call: .; clone_size: few; j_call: TRBJ2-1; v_call: TRBV9; cdr3_nt: TGTGCCAGCAGCGTGAACAATGAGCAGTTCTTC; cdr3_aa: CASSVNNEQFF
d_call: .; clone_size: .; j_call: TRBJ2-7; v_call: TRBV6-5; cdr3_nt: TGTGCCAGCAGTCCATGGACTGGGACCTACGAGCAGTACTTC; cdr3_aa: CASSPWTGTYEQYF
d_call: TRBD1; clone_size: .; j_call: TRBJ1-2; v_call: TRBV15; cdr3_nt: TGTGCCACCAGCAGAGGAGGGACAGGGCACTATGGCTACACCTTC; cdr3_aa: CATSRGGTGHYGYTF
d_call: .; clone_size: .; j_call: TRBJ2-1; v_call: TRBV4-3; cdr3_nt: TGCGCCAGCAGCCAAGAAGGGGGTCCTGGCTACAATGAGCAGTTCTTC; cdr3_aa: CASSQEGGPGYNEQFF
d_call: .; clone_size: few; j_call: TRBJ1-5; v_call: TRBV29-1; cdr3_nt: TGCAGCGTTGGCGACGGGGGCGCAGGGCAGCCCCAGCATTTT; cdr3_aa: CSVGDGGAGQPQHF
d_call: .; clone_size: .; j_call: TRBJ2-7; v_call: TRBV29-1; cdr3_nt: TGCAGCGGGACCAGGGGTCCTCCTTTCTACGAGCAGTACTTC; cdr3_aa: CSGTRGPPFYEQYF
d_call: .; clone_size: few; j_call: TRBJ1-2; v_call: TRBV7-2; cdr3_nt: TGTGCCAGCAGCTTAGAGTCCGCGCGGGACTATGGCTACACCTTC; cdr3_aa: CASSLESARDYGYTF
d_call: .; clone_size: .; j_call: TRBJ1-2; v_call: TRBV29-1; cdr3_nt: TGCAGCGTTGGGCGGTCGGATGGCTACACCTTC; cdr3_aa: CSVGRSDGYTF
d_call: .; clone_size: few; j_call: TRBJ2-1; v_call: TRBV7-4; cdr3_nt: TGTGCCAGCGGAATCTACTCCTACAATGAGCAGTTCTTC; cdr3_aa: CASGIYSYNEQFF
d_call: TRBD1; clone_size: few; j_call: TRBJ1-1; v_call: TRBV29-1; cdr3_nt: TGCAGCGCCTCCGGACAGGGGGCTGAAGCTTTCTTT; cdr3_aa: CSASGQGAEAFF
d_call: .; clone_size: .; j_call: TRBJ2-5; v_call: TRBV2; cdr3_nt: TGTGCCAGCACCGGAAGCGGGTTTGAGACCCAGTACTTC; cdr3_aa: CASTGSGFETQYF
d_call: TRBD1; clone_size: .; j_call: TRBJ1-6; v_call: TRBV7-2; cdr3_nt: TGTGCCAGCAGCTTACGACAGGGAACGGATTCACCCCTCCACTTT; cdr3_aa: CASSLRQGTDSPLHF
d_call: .; clone_size: few; j_call: TRBJ2-3; v_call: TRBV27; cdr3_nt: TGTGCCAGCAGTTTATTGAGCGGTGTGGACGGTACAGATACGCAGTATTTT; cdr3_aa: CASSLLSGVDGTDTQYF
d_call: .; clone_size: .; j_call: TRBJ2-7; v_call: TRBV7-2; cdr3_nt: TGTGCCAGCAGCCAAAGAGGTGGGGTGGTATCCTACGAGCAGTACTTC; cdr3_aa: CASSQRGGVVSYEQYF
d_call: TRBD2; clone_size: once; j_call: TRBJ2-7; v_call: TRBV7-7; cdr3_nt: TGTGCTAGCAGCTCCACGAGGGAGGGCCAGCAGTACTTC; cdr3_aa: CASSSTREGQQYF
d_call: .; clone_size: .; j_call: TRBJ2-7; v_call: TRBV25-1; cdr3_nt: TGTGCCAGCAGTTTCCGCCTTGGGACGGCTAATTCCTACGAGCAGTACTTC; cdr3_aa: CASSFRLGTANSYEQYF
d_call: .; clone_size: .; j_call: TRBJ2-5; v_call: TRBV30; cdr3_nt: TGTGCCTGGAGTTTATCGGAGACCCAGTACTTC; cdr3_aa: CAWSLSETQYF
d_call: .; clone_size: .; j_call: TRBJ2-1; v_call: TRBV6-6; cdr3_nt: TGTGCCAGCAGTTCCCCGACAGGGTTGGGGGGCAATGAGCAGTTCTTC; cdr3_aa: CASSSPTGLGGNEQFF
d_call: TRBD1; clone_size: few; j_call: TRBJ2-1; v_call: TRBV14; cdr3_nt: TGTGCCAGCAGCCAAGACAGGGGGTTTCCCTACAATGAGCAGTTCTTC; cdr3_aa: CASSQDRGFPYNEQFF
d_call: .; clone_size: .; j_call: TRBJ2-7; v_call: TRBV10-3; cdr3_nt: TGTGCCATCAGTGAGTCATCGGGGAGCTCCTACGAGCAGTACTTC; cdr3_aa: CAISESSGSSYEQYF
d_call: .; clone_size: .; j_call: TRBJ1-2; v_call: TRBV4-3; cdr3_nt: TGCGCCAGCAGCCAAGAAAACTACCCAAATGGCTACACCTTC; cdr3_aa: CASSQENYPNGYTF
d_call: .; clone_size: once; j_call: TRBJ2-3; v_call: TRBV4-2; cdr3_nt: TGTGCCAGCAGCCGGGACAGAACTAGCGATACGCAGTATTTT; cdr3_aa: CASSRDRTSDTQYF
d_call: TRBD2; clone_size: .; j_call: TRBJ2-7; v_call: TRBV6-4; cdr3_nt: TGTGCCAGCAGTGTAAGAGCGGGGGGGTTGATCTCCTACGAGCAGTACTTC; cdr3_aa: CASSVRAGGLISYEQYF
d_call: .; clone_size: .; j_call: TRBJ2-3; v_call: TRBV15; cdr3_nt: TGTGCCACCAGCAGAGATCTGCCAGGGAACGCAGATACGCAGTATTTT; cdr3_aa: CATSRDLPGNADTQYF
d_call: .; clone_size: few; j_call: TRBJ1-1; v_call: TRBV12-5; cdr3_nt: TGTGCTAGTGGCAAGCTCATGAACACTGAAGCTTTCTTT; cdr3_aa: CASGKLMNTEAFF
d_call: TRBD1; clone_size: few; j_call: TRBJ1-2; v_call: TRBV18; cdr3_nt: TGTGCCAGCTCACGGGACAGGGAGAACTATGGCTACACCTTC; cdr3_aa: CASSRDRENYGYTF
d_call: TRBD1; clone_size: few; j_call: TRBJ1-1; v_call: TRBV2; cdr3_nt: TGTGCCAGCAGTGGCCAGGGGGCAGCCACTGAAGCTTTCTTT; cdr3_aa: CASSGQGAATEAFF
d_call: TRBD1; clone_size: few; j_call: TRBJ2-3; v_call: TRBV25-1; cdr3_nt: TGTGCCACTTCTCTCGGGCAGGGGGCCACAGATACGCAGTATTTT; cdr3_aa: CATSLGQGATDTQYF
d_call: TRBD1; clone_size: .; j_call: TRBJ1-4; v_call: TRBV6-1; cdr3_nt: TGTGCCAGCAGTGAAGCCGGGACAGGGGGCTATGAAAAACTGTTTTTT; cdr3_aa: CASSEAGTGGYEKLFF
d_call: .; clone_size: few; j_call: TRBJ2-2; v_call: TRBV25-1; cdr3_nt: TGTGCCAGCAGTTTGACCTCCCATGAGGGGAACACCGGGGAGCTGTTTTTT; cdr3_aa: CASSLTSHEGNTGELFF
d_call: .; clone_size: few; j_call: TRBJ2-7; v_call: TRBV7-9; cdr3_nt: TGTGCCAGCAGATGGCCAGGGACCCACGAGCAGTACTTC; cdr3_aa: CASRWPGTHEQYF
d_call: .; clone_size: few; j_call: TRBJ1-2; v_call: TRBV7-2; cdr3_nt: TGTGCCAGCAGCTTAGCAGGGACAAACTATGGCTACACCTTC; cdr3_aa: CASSLAGTNYGYTF
d_call: .; clone_size: .; j_call: TRBJ1-2; v_call: TRBV28; cdr3_nt: TGTGCCAGCAGTTTAAGACGGATCTATGGCTACACCTTC; cdr3_aa: CASSLRRIYGYTF
d_call: .; clone_size: few; j_call: TRBJ1-1; v_call: TRBV5-4; cdr3_nt: TGTGCCAGCAGCTTGGGCGGGGGCTACCTTGAAGCTTTCTTT; cdr3_aa: CASSLGGGYLEAFF
d_call: .; clone_size: .; j_call: TRBJ1-4; v_call: TRBV28; cdr3_nt: TGTGCCAGCAGCTTACACGAGCCGGGTGAAAAACTGTTTTTT; cdr3_aa: CASSLHEPGEKLFF
d_call: .; clone_size: .; j_call: TRBJ2-3; v_call: TRBV11-2; cdr3_nt: TGTGCCAGCACCCCTGGGGCAGATACGCAGTATTTT; cdr3_aa: CASTPGADTQYF
d_call: .; clone_size: few; j_call: TRBJ1-4; v_call: TRBV7-9; cdr3_nt: TGTGCCAGCAGCATAGCTGAAAAACTGTTTTTT; cdr3_aa: CASSIAEKLFF
d_call: .; clone_size: .; j_call: TRBJ2-2; v_call: TRBV6-5; cdr3_nt: TGTGCCAGCAGTTACTCTGGCGGGGTTACTACCGGGGAGCTGTTTTTT; cdr3_aa: CASSYSGGVTTGELFF
d_call: TRBD1; clone_size: .; j_call: TRBJ1-2; v_call: TRBV15; cdr3_nt: TGTGCCACCACCAGGGGACAGGGGTCCTATGGCTACACCTTC; cdr3_aa: CATTRGQGSYGYTF
d_call: .; clone_size: .; j_call: TRBJ1-5; v_call: TRBV29-1; cdr3_nt: TGCAGCGTTCTGGCAGGGTTTGGTCAGCCCCAGCATTTT; cdr3_aa: CSVLAGFGQPQHF
d_call: TRBD1; clone_size: .; j_call: TRBJ1-6; v_call: TRBV30; cdr3_nt: TGTGCCTGGACTCGACAGGGCGATTCACCCCTCCACTTT; cdr3_aa: CAWTRQGDSPLHF
d_call: TRBD1; clone_size: few; j_call: TRBJ1-4; v_call: TRBV4-3; cdr3_nt: TGCGCCAGCAGCCAAGCGGACAGGAATGAAAAACTGTTTTTT; cdr3_aa: CASSQADRNEKLFF
d_call: TRBD2; clone_size: .; j_call: TRBJ2-5; v_call: TRBV5-1; cdr3_nt: TGCGCCAGCAGCTTGGCCACTAGCGGGGACGTGGAGACCCAGTACTTC; cdr3_aa: CASSLATSGDVETQYF
d_call: .; clone_size: few; j_call: TRBJ1-1; v_call: TRBV4-1; cdr3_nt: TGCGCCAGCAGGGAGACAGGGAACACTGAAGCTTTCTTT; cdr3_aa: CASRETGNTEAFF
d_call: .; clone_size: .; j_call: TRBJ1-6; v_call: TRBV27; cdr3_nt: TGTGCCAGCAGTTTGGAGTATAATTCACCCCTCCACTTT; cdr3_aa: CASSLEYNSPLHF
d_call: TRBD1; clone_size: .; j_call: TRBJ2-2; v_call: TRBV4-3; cdr3_nt: TGCGCCAGCACCGCAGGGGACAGGGCAGGGACCGGGGAGCTGTTTTTT; cdr3_aa: CASTAGDRAGTGELFF
d_call: TRBD1; clone_size: .; j_call: TRBJ1-3; v_call: TRBV29-1; cdr3_nt: TGCAGCGCGATACAGGGGTCTGGAAACACCATATATTTT; cdr3_aa: CSAIQGSGNTIYF
d_call: TRBD1; clone_size: .; j_call: TRBJ1-5; v_call: TRBV7-8; cdr3_nt: TGTGCCAGCAGCTTAGATTGGGACAGTGGATATCAGCCCCAGCATTTT; cdr3_aa: CASSLDWDSGYQPQHF
d_call: .; clone_size: .; j_call: TRBJ2-2; v_call: TRBV30; cdr3_nt: TGTGCCTGGAGTGTAGGGAGAGACACCGGGGAGCTGTTTTTT; cdr3_aa: CAWSVGRDTGELFF
d_call: .; clone_size: few; j_call: TRBJ1-6; v_call: TRBV7-9; cdr3_nt: TGTGCCAGCAGCTCGTCTGGGTCACCCCTCCACTTT; cdr3_aa: CASSSSGSPLHF
d_call: TRBD1; clone_size: .; j_call: TRBJ2-1; v_call: TRBV6-6; cdr3_nt: TGTGCCAGCAGTTATCGACAGGGTGCGGACAATGAGCAGTTCTTC; cdr3_aa: CASSYRQGADNEQFF
d_call: TRBD2; clone_size: .; j_call: TRBJ2-1; v_call: TRBV18; cdr3_nt: TGTGCCAGCTCACCAGGGACTAGCGGGTCCGATAGATCAGGGGAGCAGTTCTTC; cdr3_aa: CASSPGTSGSDRSGEQFF
d_call: .; clone_size: few; j_call: TRBJ1-4; v_call: TRBV7-2; cdr3_nt: TGTGCCAGCAGCGACGACTGGAATGAAAAACTGTTTTTT; cdr3_aa: CASSDDWNEKLFF
d_call: TRBD1; clone_size: .; j_call: TRBJ1-5; v_call: TRBV7-2; cdr3_nt: TGTGCCAGCAGACAGGGGGCGGGTCAGCCCCAGCATTTT; cdr3_aa: CASRQGAGQPQHF
d_call: TRBD1; clone_size: .; j_call: TRBJ1-1; v_call: TRBV2; cdr3_nt: TGTGCCAGCAGTGGACAGGGGACAAATGAAGCTTTCTTT; cdr3_aa: CASSGQGTNEAFF